Listed below are T cell receptor beta chains from one sample, sequenced in a study of shared clonotypes between healthy human individuals. Here immunoSEQ multiplex PCR was the method, and the copy in TCRdb shows in-frame clones only, minus some. The repertoire includes around 2,000,000 clones, approximately 95% of them detected once, and roughly 1% sits in the top ten. Sequencing used naive CD8+ T cells sorted from blood. These receptors were collected from a man younger than 35 in good health. Both conserved end residues are part of each CDR3. D genes are given only for firm matches. Expanded clones are given a class, and other clones once, few, many or no size at all.

abundance	d_gene	v_gene	j_gene	CDR3aa	CDR3nt
NA	TRBD2	TRBV7-8	TRBJ2-7	CASTIGLAGGPPGGYEQYF	TGTGCCAGCACCATAGGACTAGCGGGAGGTCCTCCTGGGGGGTACGAGCAGTACTTC
once	NA	TRBV5-6	TRBJ2-2	CASSLEVYTGELFF	TGTGCCAGCAGCTTAGAGGTTTACACCGGGGAGCTGTTTTTT
NA	NA	TRBV28	TRBJ1-4	CATQSWGPLRHPNEKLFF	TGTGCCACTCAAAGTTGGGGCCCGCTCCGACATCCTAATGAAAAACTGTTTTTT
NA	TRBD2	TRBV4-1	TRBJ2-5	CASSHGPTSGLQETQYF	TGCGCCAGCAGCCACGGACCGACTAGCGGCCTACAAGAGACCCAGTACTTC
NA	NA	TRBV6-4	TRBJ2-3	CASSGTCPRWPLNTDTQYF	TGTGCCAGCAGTGGAACTTGCCCTCGTTGGCCCCTGAACACAGATACGCAGTATTTT
NA	NA	TRBV7-9	TRBJ1-1	CASSSAYKGTEAFF	TGTGCCAGCAGCTCAGCCTATAAGGGCACTGAAGCTTTCTTT
NA	NA	TRBV25-1	TRBJ1-1	CASSATGGTEAFF	TGTGCCAGCAGTGCCACCGGGGGCACTGAAGCTTTCTTT
NA	TRBD1	TRBV5-6	TRBJ2-7	CASSYGQVASNYEQYF	TGTGCCAGCAGCTATGGACAGGTCGCATCCAACTACGAGCAGTACTTC
once	NA	TRBV5-1	TRBJ1-1	CASSLVGDLNTEAFF	TGCGCCAGCAGCTTGGTTGGAGATTTGAACACTGAAGCTTTCTTT
NA	NA	TRBV6-4	TRBJ2-7	CASSDLREKAYEQYF	TGTGCCAGCAGTGACTTACGGGAGAAAGCCTACGAGCAGTACTTC
NA	TRBD1	TRBV29-1	TRBJ2-7	CSVEAGTGAYEQYF	TGCAGCGTTGAGGCCGGGACAGGGGCCTACGAGCAGTACTTC
NA	TRBD1	TRBV7-2	TRBJ2-7	CASSFTGEYEQYF	TGTGCCAGCAGCTTTACAGGGGAATACGAGCAGTACTTC
NA	TRBD2	TRBV10-2	TRBJ2-3	CASSDGTSGTDTQYF	TGCGCCAGCAGTGACGGGACTAGCGGCACAGATACGCAGTATTTT
NA	TRBD2	TRBV30	TRBJ2-3	CAYDGTSGRGGDTQYF	TGTGCCTATGACGGGACTAGCGGGAGGGGGGGAGATACGCAGTATTTT
NA	TRBD1	TRBV29-1	TRBJ1-4	CSVYRDSKLFF	TGCAGCGTGTACCGGGACAGTAAACTGTTTTTT
NA	TRBD1	TRBV9	TRBJ1-2	CASSDLGTGLYGYTF	TGTGCCAGCAGCGACCTCGGGACAGGCCTTTATGGCTACACCTTC
NA	NA	TRBV9	TRBJ2-7	CASSVGLGAYEQYF	TGTGCCAGCAGCGTAGGACTGGGGGCCTACGAGCAGTACTTC
NA	NA	TRBV15	TRBJ1-5	CATSSNRVLGPDQPQHF	TGTGCCACCAGCTCTAACAGGGTCTTGGGGCCCGATCAGCCCCAGCATTTT
NA	NA	TRBV30	TRBJ1-6	CAWSPGTVTINSPLHF	TGTGCCTGGAGTCCAGGGACCGTTACCATCAATTCACCCCTCCACTTT
NA	TRBD1	TRBV5-1	TRBJ1-1	CASSGTGGSAFF	TGCGCCAGCAGCGGGACAGGGGGCTCAGCTTTCTTT
NA	TRBD1	TRBV10-3	TRBJ2-7	CAISVGTGHYEQYF	TGTGCCATCAGTGTGGGGACAGGGCACTACGAGCAGTACTTC
NA	NA	TRBV27	TRBJ1-6	CASNPGPGANSPLHF	TGTGCCAGCAACCCGGGCCCAGGGGCCAATTCACCCCTCCACTTT
NA	TRBD1	TRBV28	TRBJ2-7	CASSEGQGLGYEQYF	TGTGCCAGCAGCGAGGGACAGGGGCTGGGCTACGAGCAGTACTTC
NA	NA	TRBV27	TRBJ2-7	CASGWGNEQYF	TGTGCCAGCGGTTGGGGCAACGAGCAGTACTTC
once	NA	TRBV27	TRBJ2-7	CASSLSRRNEQYF	TGTGCCAGCAGTTTATCGAGGAGAAACGAGCAGTACTTC
NA	NA	TRBV27	TRBJ1-5	CASSPQWGNQPQHF	TGTGCCAGCAGTCCTCAATGGGGCAATCAGCCCCAGCATTTT
NA	NA	TRBV28	TRBJ1-4	CASTSTATNEKLFF	TGTGCCAGCACATCGACAGCAACTAATGAAAAACTGTTTTTT
NA	TRBD2	TRBV27	TRBJ2-5	CASSPSYPGTSEGQETQYF	TGTGCCAGCAGTCCTTCTTACCCCGGGACTAGCGAGGGCCAAGAGACCCAGTACTTC
NA	TRBD2	TRBV2	TRBJ2-7	CASSEGGLADTYEQYF	TGTGCCAGCAGTGAAGGAGGGCTAGCGGACACCTACGAGCAGTACTTC
NA	NA	TRBV30	TRBJ2-7	CAWTLIGFPEQYF	TGTGCCTGGACCCTAATAGGGTTCCCCGAGCAGTACTTC
NA	TRBD1	TRBV27	TRBJ1-1	CASSLRTGLFPNTEAFF	TGTGCCAGCAGTTTAAGGACAGGGCTTTTCCCGAACACTGAAGCTTTCTTT
few	NA	TRBV7-9	TRBJ1-1	CASAGDLTEAFF	TGTGCCAGTGCAGGGGACCTCACTGAAGCTTTCTTT
NA	TRBD2	TRBV19	TRBJ2-1	CASSILAGTTYNEQFF	TGTGCCAGTAGTATACTAGCGGGGACGACCTACAATGAGCAGTTCTTC
NA	TRBD1	TRBV9	TRBJ2-6	CASSVGDRGLGGANVLTF	TGTGCCAGCAGCGTAGGGGACAGGGGACTAGGTGGGGCCAACGTCCTGACTTTC
NA	TRBD1	TRBV5-6	TRBJ1-5	CASSHTKGQGFLSNQPQHF	TGTGCCAGCAGCCATACGAAGGGACAGGGTTTCCTTAGCAATCAGCCCCAGCATTTT
NA	TRBD2	TRBV5-1	TRBJ2-3	CASSPGTSGDTQYF	TGCGCCAGCAGTCCCGGGACTAGCGGAGATACGCAGTATTTT
NA	NA	TRBV9	TRBJ2-7	CASSEGIRDEQYF	TGTGCCAGCAGCGAGGGGATTCGGGACGAGCAGTACTTC
once	TRBD1	TRBV27	TRBJ1-1	CASSSDREFDTEAFF	TGTGCCAGCAGTTCGGACAGGGAGTTTGACACTGAAGCTTTCTTT
NA	TRBD2	TRBV10-1	TRBJ2-4	CASSEIVWTSGKVVNIQYF	TGCGCCAGCAGTGAGATAGTTTGGACTAGCGGGAAAGTAGTAAACATTCAGTACTTC
NA	NA	TRBV4-1	TRBJ2-7	CASSQDERGTEQYF	TGCGCCAGCAGCCAAGATGAACGGGGCACCGAGCAGTACTTC
NA	NA	TRBV9	TRBJ2-1	CASSGGGTEQFF	TGTGCCAGCAGCGGAGGGGGGACTGAGCAGTTCTTC
once	NA	TRBV27	TRBJ2-3	CASRDRSTDTQYF	TGTGCCAGCAGGGACAGAAGCACAGATACGCAGTATTTT
NA	NA	TRBV4-3	TRBJ1-2	CASSQDGIRQGDGYTF	TGCGCCAGCAGCCAAGATGGAATTCGGCAGGGCGATGGCTACACCTTC
NA	TRBD2	TRBV5-1	TRBJ2-7	CASSFSGGVYEQYF	TGCGCCAGCAGCTTTAGCGGGGGAGTCTACGAGCAGTACTTC
NA	NA	TRBV4-3	TRBJ2-1	CASSQEEAAVEDYNEQFF	TGCGCCAGCAGCCAAGAAGAGGCGGCAGTCGAGGATTACAATGAGCAGTTCTTC
NA	NA	TRBV5-6	TRBJ1-5	CASSLAGRGNQPQHF	TGTGCCAGCAGCTTGGCGGGGAGGGGTAACCAGCCCCAGCATTTT
NA	TRBD1	TRBV5-4	TRBJ1-1	CASSGGTGEREAFF	TGTGCCAGCAGCGGCGGGACAGGGGAGCGTGAAGCTTTCTTT
NA	NA	TRBV5-1	TRBJ2-5	CASSLRLTQETQYF	TGCGCCAGCAGCTTGCGTTTGACGCAAGAGACCCAGTACTTC